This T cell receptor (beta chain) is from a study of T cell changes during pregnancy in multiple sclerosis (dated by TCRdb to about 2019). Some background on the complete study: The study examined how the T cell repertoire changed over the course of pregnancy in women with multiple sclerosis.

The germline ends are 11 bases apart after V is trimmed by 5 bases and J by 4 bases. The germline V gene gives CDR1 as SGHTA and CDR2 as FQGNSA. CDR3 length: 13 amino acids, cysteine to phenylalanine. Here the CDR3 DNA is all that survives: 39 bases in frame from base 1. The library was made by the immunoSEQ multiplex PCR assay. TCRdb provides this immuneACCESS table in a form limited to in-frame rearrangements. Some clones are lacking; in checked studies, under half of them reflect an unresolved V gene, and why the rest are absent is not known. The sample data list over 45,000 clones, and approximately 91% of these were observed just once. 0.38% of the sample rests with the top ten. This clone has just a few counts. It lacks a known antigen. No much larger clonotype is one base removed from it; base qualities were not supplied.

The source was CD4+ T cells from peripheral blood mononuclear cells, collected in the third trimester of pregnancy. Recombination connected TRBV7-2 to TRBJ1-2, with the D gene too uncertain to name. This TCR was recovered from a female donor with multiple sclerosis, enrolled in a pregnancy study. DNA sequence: TGTGCCAGCAGCAGTATGAACACCTATGGCTACACCTTC. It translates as CASSSMNTYGYTF.